This TCR beta chain was sequenced for a study of early T cells in non-severe SARS-CoV-2 infection. Many counts were recorded for this clonotype. TCRdb itself ran the 5' RACE reads through MiXCR, one entry per CDR3 protein. Of 45,000 to 70,000 distinct CDR3 sequences listed, roughly 8.2% are singletons. The CDR3 consists of 15 residues. Germline values: CDR1 LGHDT, CDR2 YNNKEL (reference sequence). Trimming cost V 2 bases and J 2 bases; bases outside gene matches: 5. The chain couples TRBV3-1 to TRBJ2-5; 7 bases agree with TRBD1. The sequence was collected from an adult who was a healthcare worker with PCR-confirmed SARS-CoV-2 infection or an uninfected control (not recorded which). The sequencing here drew on whole blood, taken at baseline. The CDR3 sequence: CASSQPPGQQETQYF. The CDR3 DNA reads as TGTGCCAGCAGCCAACCCCCGGGACAGCAAGAGACCCAGTACTTC.